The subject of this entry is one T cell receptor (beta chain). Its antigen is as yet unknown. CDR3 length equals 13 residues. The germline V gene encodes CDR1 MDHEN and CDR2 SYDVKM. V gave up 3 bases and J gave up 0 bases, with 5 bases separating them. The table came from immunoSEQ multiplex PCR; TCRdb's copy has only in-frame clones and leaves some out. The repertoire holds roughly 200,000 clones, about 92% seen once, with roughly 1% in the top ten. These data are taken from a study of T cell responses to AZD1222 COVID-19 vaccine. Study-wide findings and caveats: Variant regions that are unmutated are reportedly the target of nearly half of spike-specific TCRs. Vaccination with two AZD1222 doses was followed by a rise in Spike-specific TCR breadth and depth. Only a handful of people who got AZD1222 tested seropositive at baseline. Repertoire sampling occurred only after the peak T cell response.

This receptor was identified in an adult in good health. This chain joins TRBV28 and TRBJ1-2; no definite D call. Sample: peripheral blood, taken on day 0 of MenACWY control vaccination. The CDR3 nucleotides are TGTGCCAGCAGTTTGCCAGCTAACTATGGCTACACCTTC. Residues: CASSLPANYGYTF.